Below are 9 T cell receptor beta chains sequenced from a single sample in a study of identical twins. TCRdb independently ran MiXCR on the 5' RACE reads; one entry per CDR3 protein. The data show hundreds of thousands of distinct CDR3 sequences, 10% to 15% seen once. The data also belong to a second study, concerning yellow fever vaccine responses in identical twins.

The specimen sequenced was PBMCs. The receptors derive from a woman under 30 in good health.

The sample holds a few counts of this clonotype. The gene calls are TRBV15 and TRBJ2-5; TRBD2 agrees at 10 bases. This CDR3 has 17 residues. Germline V gene sequence: CDR1 LNHNV, CDR2 YYDKDF (reference sequence). V was clipped by 0 bases and J by 4 bases; unmatched bases: 8. The CDR3 spells CATSREASSGRGETQYF. For the CDR3, the DNA is TGTGCCACCAGCAGAGAAGCGTCCAGCGGGAGGGGAGAGACCCAGTACTTC.

The chain uses TRBV3-1 and TRBJ2-2; D remains ambiguous. With 1 base removed from V and 1 base from J, the gap between germline ends came to 7 bases. CDR3 length: 15 amino acids. Germline CDR1 reads LGHDT; CDR2 reads YNNKEL (reference sequence). The CDR3 protein is CASSQVLQNTGELFF. In DNA form, the CDR3 reads TGTGCCAGCAGCCAAGTTTTACAGAACACCGGGGAGCTGTTTTTT.

This clonotype was seen only a few times. This chain joins TRBV6-5 and TRBJ2-1; 7 positions agree with TRBD2. Germline CDR1 is MNHEY and CDR2 is SVGAGI. The CDR3 is 16 residues long. V gave up 4 bases and J gave up 8 bases; unmatched junction bases: 14. CDR3 residues: CASSLLTGGLADEQFF. The CDR3 DNA follows: TGTGCCAGCAGTTTACTTACAGGAGGCCTAGCGGATGAGCAGTTCTTC.

The V call is TRBV13, the J call TRBJ2-7; D gene uncertain. The V end lost 2 bases, the J end lost 1 base, and 6 bases lay between the germline ends. Germline-derived CDR1 and CDR2 are PRHDT and FYEKMQ (reference sequence). This CDR3 is built from 13 residues. The DNA for the CDR3 is TGTGCCAGCAGCTTATTCACGTCCTACGAGCAGTACTTC. This sequence encodes CASSLFTSYEQYF.

This clonotype was recorded a few times. The chain combines TRBV20-1 with TRBJ2-1; 10 bases fit TRBD2. Trimming took 0 bases from V and 3 from J; bases not matched to a gene: 8. Germline V lookup: CDR1 DFQATT, CDR2 SNEGSKA (reference sequence). The CDR3 is made up of 17 amino acids. Written as DNA, the CDR3 is TGCAGTGCTAGAGATAGGGCTAGCGGGAGTGTCTACAATGAGCAGTTCTTC. Amino acids: CSARDRASGSVYNEQFF.

This clonotype appeared many times. V gene TRBV10-3 combines with J gene TRBJ2-1, with no clear D. CDR1 and CDR2 from the germline V gene are ENHRY and SYGVKD. Trimming pared 6 bases from V and 10 bases from J, leaving 13 bases between. The CDR3 is made up of 12 amino acids. DNA of the CDR3: TGTGCCATCAGCGCCGGAGAGAAGGAGCAGTTCTTC. Translating it yields CAISAGEKEQFF.

The rearrangement uses TRBV10-1 and TRBJ2-2, with D perhaps matching TRBD2 (5 bases). The length of the CDR3 is 15 residues. V shed 5 bases and J shed 0 bases, with 10 bases lying between them. Germline loops: CDR1 WNHNN, CDR2 SYGVQD (reference sequence). The CDR3 bases are TGCGCCAGCAGTAGCGGACCCACGAACACCGGGGAGCTGTTTTTT. It is translated as CASSSGPTNTGELFF.

The V gene is TRBV2, the J gene TRBJ2-2; possibly TRBD1 for D (6 bases). The germline V and J ends were trimmed by 4 bases and 0 bases, with 12 bases remaining between them. CDR3 size: 16 residues. Germline assignment: CDR1 SNHLY and CDR2 FYNNEI. The CDR3 sequence is CASSVNRVTNTGELFF. CDR3 nucleotide sequence: TGTGCCAGCAGTGTAAACAGGGTCACGAACACCGGGGAGCTGTTTTTT.

The gene calls are TRBV27 and TRBJ2-3; TRBD2 aligns across 12 bases. The junction had 7 bases not matched to a gene; V was cut back by 7 bases and J by 5 bases. The CDR3 is 15 residues long. Germline lookup yields CDR1 MNHEY and CDR2 SMNVEV (reference sequence). The CDR3 nucleotides are TGTGCCAGCAACCTAGCGGGAGGGCCGAGAGATACGCAGTATTTT. This codes for CASNLAGGPRDTQYF.